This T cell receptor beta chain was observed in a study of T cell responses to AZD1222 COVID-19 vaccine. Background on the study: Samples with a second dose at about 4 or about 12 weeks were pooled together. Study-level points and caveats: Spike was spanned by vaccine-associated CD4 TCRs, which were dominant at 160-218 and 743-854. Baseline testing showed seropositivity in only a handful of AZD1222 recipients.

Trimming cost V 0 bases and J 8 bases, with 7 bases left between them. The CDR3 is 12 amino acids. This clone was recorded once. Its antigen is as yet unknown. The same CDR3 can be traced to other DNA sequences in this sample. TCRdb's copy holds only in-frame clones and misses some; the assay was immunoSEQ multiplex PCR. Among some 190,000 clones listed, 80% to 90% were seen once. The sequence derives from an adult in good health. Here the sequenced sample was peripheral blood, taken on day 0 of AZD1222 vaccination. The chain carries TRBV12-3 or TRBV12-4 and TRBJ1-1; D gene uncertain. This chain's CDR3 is CASSLAGVEAFF. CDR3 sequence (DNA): TGTGCCAGCAGTTTAGCTGGGGTGGAAGCTTTCTTT.